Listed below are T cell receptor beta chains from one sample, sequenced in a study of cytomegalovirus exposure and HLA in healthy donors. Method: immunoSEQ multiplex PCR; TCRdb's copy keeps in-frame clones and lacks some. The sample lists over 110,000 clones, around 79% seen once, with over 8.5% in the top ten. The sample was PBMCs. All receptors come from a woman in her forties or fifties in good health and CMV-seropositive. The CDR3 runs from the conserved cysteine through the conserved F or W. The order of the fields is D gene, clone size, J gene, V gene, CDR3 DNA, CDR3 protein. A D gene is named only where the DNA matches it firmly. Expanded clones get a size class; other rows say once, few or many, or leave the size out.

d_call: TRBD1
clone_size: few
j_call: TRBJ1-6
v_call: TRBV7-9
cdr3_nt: TGTGCCAGCAGCCCCGGGACAGGGGATAATTCACCCCTCCACTTT
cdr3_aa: CASSPGTGDNSPLHF

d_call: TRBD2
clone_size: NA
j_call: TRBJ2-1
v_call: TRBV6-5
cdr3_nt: TGTGCCAGCAGTTACTCGGCTAGCGGGGCCAATGAGCAGTTCTTC
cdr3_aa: CASSYSASGANEQFF

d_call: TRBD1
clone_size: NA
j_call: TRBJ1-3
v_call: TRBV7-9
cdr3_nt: TGTGCCAGCGCCCGGGACAGGACTCCGGTCCGCTCTGGAAACACCATATATTTT
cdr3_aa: CASARDRTPVRSGNTIYF

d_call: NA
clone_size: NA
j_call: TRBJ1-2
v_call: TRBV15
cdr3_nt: TGTGCCACCAGCAGAGATTACCAGGGCCACTATGGCTACACCTTC
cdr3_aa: CATSRDYQGHYGYTF

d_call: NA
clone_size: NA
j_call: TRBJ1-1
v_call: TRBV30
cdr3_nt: TGTGCCTGGAAGGATCTGAGGAGGACTGAAGCTTTCTTT
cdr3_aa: CAWKDLRRTEAFF

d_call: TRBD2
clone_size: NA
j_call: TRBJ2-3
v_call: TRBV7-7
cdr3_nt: TGTGCTAGCAGCTCGGGACCGGGACTAGCGGTCACAGATACGCAGTATTTT
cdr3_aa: CASSSGPGLAVTDTQYF

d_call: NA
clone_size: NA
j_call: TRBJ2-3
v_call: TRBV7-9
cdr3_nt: TGTGCCAGCAGCCGCACCGGGGATACGCAATATTTT
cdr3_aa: CASSRTGDTQYF

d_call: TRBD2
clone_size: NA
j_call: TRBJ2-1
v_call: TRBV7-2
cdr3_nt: TGTGCCAGCAGCTTAGAAGCGGGGGGGTACAATGAGCAGTTCTTC
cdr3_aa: CASSLEAGGYNEQFF

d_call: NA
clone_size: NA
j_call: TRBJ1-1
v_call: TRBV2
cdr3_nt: TGTGCCAGCAGACCAACAGGGACCGACACTGAAGCTTTCTTT
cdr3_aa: CASRPTGTDTEAFF

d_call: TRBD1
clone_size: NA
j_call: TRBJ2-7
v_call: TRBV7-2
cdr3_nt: TGTGCCAGCAGCTCGCCGGGACAGGGAGCAGACGAGCAGTACTTC
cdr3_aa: CASSSPGQGADEQYF

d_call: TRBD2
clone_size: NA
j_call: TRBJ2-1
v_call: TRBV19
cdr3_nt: TGTGCCAGTAGTCCCGGGACTAGCGGGGGCAAGGAGCAGTTCTTC
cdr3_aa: CASSPGTSGGKEQFF

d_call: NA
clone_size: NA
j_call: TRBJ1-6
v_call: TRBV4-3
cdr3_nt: TGCGCCAGCAGCCAAGATAGAGATTCACCCCTCCACTTT
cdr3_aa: CASSQDRDSPLHF

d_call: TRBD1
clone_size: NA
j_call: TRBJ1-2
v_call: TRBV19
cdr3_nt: TGTAGCGAGAAGGGACAGGGAGACTATGGCTACACCTTC
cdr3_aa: CSEKGQGDYGYTF

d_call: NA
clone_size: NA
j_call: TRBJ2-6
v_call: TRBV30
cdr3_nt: TGTGCCTGGACAGGGGATTTCGGGGCCAACGTCCTGACTTTC
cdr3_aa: CAWTGDFGANVLTF

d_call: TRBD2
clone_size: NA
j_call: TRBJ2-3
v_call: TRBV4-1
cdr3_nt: TGCGCCAGCAGCCCCGGGGGACTAGCTAATACGCAGTATTTT
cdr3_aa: CASSPGGLANTQYF

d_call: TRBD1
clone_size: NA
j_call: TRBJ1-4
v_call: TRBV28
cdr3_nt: TGTGCCAGCAGGGGGACAGGAGCTGCGTCTAATGAAAAACTGTTTTTT
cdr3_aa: CASRGTGAASNEKLFF

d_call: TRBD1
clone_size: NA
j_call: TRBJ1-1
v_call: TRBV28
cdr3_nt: TGTGCCAGCAGTCCCTGGACAGGGGAAGCTTTCTTT
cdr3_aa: CASSPWTGEAFF

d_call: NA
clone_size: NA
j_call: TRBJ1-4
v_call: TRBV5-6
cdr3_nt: TGTGCCAGCAGCTTCAGGGGTCTTAATGAAAAACTGTTTTTT
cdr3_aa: CASSFRGLNEKLFF

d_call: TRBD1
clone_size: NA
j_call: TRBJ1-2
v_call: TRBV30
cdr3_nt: TGTGCCTGGAGCGCCGGACAGGGCGAGGACTATGGCTACACCTTC
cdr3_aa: CAWSAGQGEDYGYTF

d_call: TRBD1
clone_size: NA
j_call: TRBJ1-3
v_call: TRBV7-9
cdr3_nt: TGTGCCAGCAGCTTAGGACAGGGAAGCTCTGGAAACACCATATATTTT
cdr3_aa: CASSLGQGSSGNTIYF

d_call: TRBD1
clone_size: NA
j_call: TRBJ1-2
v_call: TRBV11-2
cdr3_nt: TGTGCCAGCAGCCAAGGACAGGGCCTAGAGTTC
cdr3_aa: CASSQGQGLEF

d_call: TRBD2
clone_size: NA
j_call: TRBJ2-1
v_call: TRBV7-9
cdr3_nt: TGTGCCAGCAGTCCTGGGACTAGCGGGGCGAGCTCCTACAATGAGCAGTTCTTC
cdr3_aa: CASSPGTSGASSYNEQFF

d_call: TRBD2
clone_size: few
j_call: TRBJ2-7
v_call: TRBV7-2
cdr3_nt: TGTGCCAGCAGCTTTGGGCTGCGGGGGAGCTCCTACGAGCAGTACTTC
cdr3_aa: CASSFGLRGSSYEQYF

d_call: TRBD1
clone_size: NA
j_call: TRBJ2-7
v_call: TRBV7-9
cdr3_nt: TGTGCCAGCAGCTTAGCCGGGACAGGCTACGAGCAGTACTTC
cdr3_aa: CASSLAGTGYEQYF

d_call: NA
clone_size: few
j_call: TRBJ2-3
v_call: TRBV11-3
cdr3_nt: TGTGCCAGCAGCTTACGCCAGTACACAGATACGCAGTATTTT
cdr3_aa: CASSLRQYTDTQYF

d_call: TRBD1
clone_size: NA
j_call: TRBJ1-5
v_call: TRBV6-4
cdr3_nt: TGTGCCAGCAGTGAGGAACTGGACAGGGGGGTGGGCAATCAGCCCCAGCATTTT
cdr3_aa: CASSEELDRGVGNQPQHF

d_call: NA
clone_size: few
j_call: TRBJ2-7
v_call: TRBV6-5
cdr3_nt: TGTGCCAGCAGACCCCCCGGCGGGAATGACGAGCAGTACTTC
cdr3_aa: CASRPPGGNDEQYF

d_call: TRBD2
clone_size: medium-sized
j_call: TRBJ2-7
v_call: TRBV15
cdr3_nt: TGTGCCACCAGCGATGGGACTAGCGGGGGGCCCTACGAGCAGTACTTC
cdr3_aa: CATSDGTSGGPYEQYF

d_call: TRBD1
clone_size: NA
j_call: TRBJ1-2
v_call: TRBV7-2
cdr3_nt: TGTGCCAGCAGCTTAGGACAGGGGGCTGATGGCTACACCTTC
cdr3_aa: CASSLGQGADGYTF

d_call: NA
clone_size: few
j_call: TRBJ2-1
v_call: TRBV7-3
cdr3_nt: TGTGCCAGCAGCTTAAACCCCGCGGGGCACAATGAGCAGTTCTTC
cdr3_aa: CASSLNPAGHNEQFF

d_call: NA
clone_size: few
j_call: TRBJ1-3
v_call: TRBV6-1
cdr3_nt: TGTGCCAGCAGTTCCGGGAGCTCTGGAAACACCATATATTTT
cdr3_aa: CASSSGSSGNTIYF

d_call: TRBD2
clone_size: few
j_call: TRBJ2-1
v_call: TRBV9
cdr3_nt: TGTGCCAGCAGCGGGACTCTAGCGGGGGGAATCAATGAGCAGTTCTTC
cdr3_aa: CASSGTLAGGINEQFF

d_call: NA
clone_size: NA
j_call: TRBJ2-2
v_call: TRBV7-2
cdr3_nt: TGTGCCAGCAGCCCCAACTCGGGGTTGCCCGGGGAGCTGTTTTTT
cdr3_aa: CASSPNSGLPGELFF

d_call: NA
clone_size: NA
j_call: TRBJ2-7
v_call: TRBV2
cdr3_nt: TGTGCCAGCAGTTTACAGGGCGAGCAGTACTTC
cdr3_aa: CASSLQGEQYF

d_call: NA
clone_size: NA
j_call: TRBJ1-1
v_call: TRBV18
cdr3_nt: TGTGCCAGCTCACTAGCAGGGGCTGAGGACGAAGCTTTCTTT
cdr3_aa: CASSLAGAEDEAFF

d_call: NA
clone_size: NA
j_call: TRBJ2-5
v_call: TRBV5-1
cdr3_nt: TGCGCCAGCAGCTTGGGGCAGGGAAGGCAAGAGACCCAGTACTTC
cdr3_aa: CASSLGQGRQETQYF

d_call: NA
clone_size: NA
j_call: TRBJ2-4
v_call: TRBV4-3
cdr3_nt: TGCGCCAGCAGCCAAGATGCTCCCCGGGGATCCAAAAACATTCAGTACTTC
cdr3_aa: CASSQDAPRGSKNIQYF

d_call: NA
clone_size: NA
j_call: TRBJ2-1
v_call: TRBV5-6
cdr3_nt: TGTGCCAGCAGCTTGGCCGGCTCCTACAATGAGCAGTTCTTC
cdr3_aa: CASSLAGSYNEQFF

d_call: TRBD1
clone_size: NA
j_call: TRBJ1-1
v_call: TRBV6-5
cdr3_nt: TGTGCCAGCACCCGGACAGGGAAAGAAGCTTTCTTT
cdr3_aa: CASTRTGKEAFF

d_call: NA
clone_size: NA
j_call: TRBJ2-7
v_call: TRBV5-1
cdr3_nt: TGCGCCAGCAGCTTGTTTGGGCCCGGCGAGCAGTACTTC
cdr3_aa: CASSLFGPGEQYF

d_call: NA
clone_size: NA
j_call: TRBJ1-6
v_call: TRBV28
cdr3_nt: TGTGCCAGCAGCCGTATCCTGAGCTCCTATAATTCACCCCTCCACTTT
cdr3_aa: CASSRILSSYNSPLHF

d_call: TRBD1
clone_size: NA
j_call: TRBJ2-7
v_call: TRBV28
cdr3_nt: TGTGCCAGCAGCGTGACAGGGTCGCAGTACGAGCAGTACTTC
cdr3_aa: CASSVTGSQYEQYF

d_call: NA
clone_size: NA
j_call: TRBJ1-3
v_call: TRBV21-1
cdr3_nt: TGTGCCAGCAGCAAAGCCATGAACAGGTCCTCTGGAAACACCATATATTTT
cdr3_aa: CASSKAMNRSSGNTIYF

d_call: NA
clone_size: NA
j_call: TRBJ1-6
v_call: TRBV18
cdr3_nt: TGTGCCAGCTCACCGGGCAATTCACCCCTCCACTTT
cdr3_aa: CASSPGNSPLHF

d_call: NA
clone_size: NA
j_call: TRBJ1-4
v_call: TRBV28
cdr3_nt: TGTGCCAGCAACTTCGGACAAAGAGAAAAACTGTTTTTT
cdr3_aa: CASNFGQREKLFF

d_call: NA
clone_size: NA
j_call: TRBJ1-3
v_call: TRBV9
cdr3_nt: TGTGCCAGCAGCGCCCAGGGAGGTCTTGGAAACACCATATATTTT
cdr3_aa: CASSAQGGLGNTIYF

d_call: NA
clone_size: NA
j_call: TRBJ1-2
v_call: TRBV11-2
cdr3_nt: TGTGCCAGCACCCAGGGAGGGTTGGGCTATGGCTACACCTTC
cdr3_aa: CASTQGGLGYGYTF

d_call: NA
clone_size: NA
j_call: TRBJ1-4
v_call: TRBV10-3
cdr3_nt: TGTGCCGTCGGTCCGGGGGTAGATGAAAAACTGTTTTTT
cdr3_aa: CAVGPGVDEKLFF

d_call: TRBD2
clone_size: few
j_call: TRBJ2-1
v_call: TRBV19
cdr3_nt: TGTGCCAGTCAGGGTAGCGGGGGGGCAGATGAGCAGTTCTTC
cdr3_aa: CASQGSGGADEQFF

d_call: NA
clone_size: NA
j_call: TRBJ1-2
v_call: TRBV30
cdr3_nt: TGTGCCTGGAGTAATCCTAGAAACTATGGCTACACCTTC
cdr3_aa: CAWSNPRNYGYTF

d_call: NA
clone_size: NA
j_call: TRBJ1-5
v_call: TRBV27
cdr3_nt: TGTGCCAGCAGCGCTAATAGCGAGAATCAGCCCCAGCATTTT
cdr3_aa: CASSANSENQPQHF

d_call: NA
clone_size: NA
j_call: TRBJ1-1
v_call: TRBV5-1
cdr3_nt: TGCGCCAGCAGCTGGGACACGAACACTGAAGCTTTCTTT
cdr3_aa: CASSWDTNTEAFF

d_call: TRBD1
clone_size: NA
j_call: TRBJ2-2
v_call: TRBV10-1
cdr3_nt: TGCGCCAGTCCGAGGGGGACAGGCTACCTTAACACCGGGGAGCTGTTTTTT
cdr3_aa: CASPRGTGYLNTGELFF

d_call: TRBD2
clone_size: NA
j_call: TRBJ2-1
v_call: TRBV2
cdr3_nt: TGTGCCAGCAGTGACGGACTAGCGGGGGGGAATGAGCAGTTCTTC
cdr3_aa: CASSDGLAGGNEQFF

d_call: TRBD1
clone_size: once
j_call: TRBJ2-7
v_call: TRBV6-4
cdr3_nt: TGTGCCAGCAGGATGGGGACAGCATCCTACGAGCAGTACTTC
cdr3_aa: CASRMGTASYEQYF